This T cell receptor beta chain was retrieved from a study of cytomegalovirus exposure and HLA in healthy donors. The repertoire was sequenced with immunoSEQ multiplex PCR; TCRdb's copy has only in-frame clones and lacks some. The table lists 50,000 to 70,000 clones, roughly 96% of them singletons. The CDR3 is 15 amino acids. V was shortened by 3 bases and J by 5 bases, with 14 bases between the two germline ends. Germline CDR1 reads SNHLY; CDR2 reads FYNNEI. Whole-study findings and limits: The CMV antigen specificity of a few CMV-associated chains was confirmed through in vitro analysis. Clusters of TCRs from the first cohort tended to co-occur in the 95 to 150 validation repertoires (as a later analysis found).

On this clone: Its antigen is still unknown.

The sequenced sample was PBMCs. The sequence came from a woman younger than 30 in good health and CMV-seropositive. The rearrangement uses TRBV2 and TRBJ2-1; D is possibly TRBD2 (6 bases). CDR3 nucleotide sequence: TGTGCCAGCAGTGAGGGACCGGGGGAGGACAATGAGCAGTTCTTC. Translated: CASSEGPGEDNEQFF.